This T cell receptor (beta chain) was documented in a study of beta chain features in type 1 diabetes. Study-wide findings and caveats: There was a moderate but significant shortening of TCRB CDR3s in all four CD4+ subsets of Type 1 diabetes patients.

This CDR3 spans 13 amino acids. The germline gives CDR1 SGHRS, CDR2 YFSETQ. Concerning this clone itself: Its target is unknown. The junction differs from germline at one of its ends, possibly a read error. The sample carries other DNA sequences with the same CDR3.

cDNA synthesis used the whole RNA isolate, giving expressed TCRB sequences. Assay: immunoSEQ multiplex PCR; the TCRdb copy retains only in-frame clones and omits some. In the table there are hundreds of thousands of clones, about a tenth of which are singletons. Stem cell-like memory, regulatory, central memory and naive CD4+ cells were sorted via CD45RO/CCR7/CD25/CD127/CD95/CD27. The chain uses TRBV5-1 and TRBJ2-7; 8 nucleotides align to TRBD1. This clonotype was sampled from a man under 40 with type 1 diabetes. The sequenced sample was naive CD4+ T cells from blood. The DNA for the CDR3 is TGCGCCAGCAGTTTGGACAGGGACTACGAGCAGTACTTC. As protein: CASSLDRDYEQYF.